What follows are 19 T cell receptor beta chains derived from one specimen sequenced in a study of T-cell memory formation after mild COVID-19. TCRdb recomputed calls from the 5' RACE reads with MiXCR, one row per CDR3 protein. The table records some 290,000 distinct CDR3 sequences, about 16% of them present only once. The sample consisted of PBMCs or a T cell subset sorted from them (not recorded which). Receptors originate from a man between 18 and 29 years old who had mild COVID-19 (a few samples of this study predate the infection). Cell type and time point are not known.

The CDR3 protein is CASSVGGGDIQYF. The CDR3 nucleotides read TGTGCCAGCAGTGTAGGAGGGGGGGACATTCAGTACTTC. V usage is TRBV25-1 and J usage is TRBJ2-4, with D perhaps TRBD2 (7 bases). This CDR3 is built from 13 residues. Germline V CDR1 and CDR2: MGHDK, SYGVNS. Trimming cost V 4 bases and J 8 bases, with 12 bases left between them. Supplemented by reference TRBV25-1 and TRBJ2-4, the full variable domain reads EADIYQTPRYLVIGTGKKITLECSQTMGHDKMYWYQQDPGMELHLIHYSYGVNSTEKGDLSSESTVSRIRTEHFPLTLESARPSHTSQYLCASSVGGGDIQYFGAGTRLSVL.

The chain combines TRBV20-1 with TRBJ1-1; weak D call: TRBD1 (5 bases). Trimming removed 5 bases from V and 4 bases from J, with 17 bases in between. This CDR3 contains 14 residues. Germline CDR1 DFQATT, CDR2 SNEGSKA (reference sequence). CDR3 amino acids: CSAPIPGRGTEAFF. As DNA, the CDR3 is TGCAGTGCTCCCATCCCAGGGAGGGGCACTGAAGCTTTCTTT.

This clonotype was counted between two and nine times. This chain joins TRBV6-6 and TRBJ2-3; D is unclear. The length of the CDR3 is 10 residues. The V end was cut by 5 bases, the J end by 6 bases, with 3 bases between. The germline gives CDR1 MNHNY, CDR2 SVGAGI (reference sequence). The CDR3 DNA sequence: TGTGCCAGCAGTCAGGATACGCAGTATTTT. It codes for CASSQDTQYF.

In this sample, this clonotype turned up a few times. The CDR3 DNA is TGTGCCAGCTCACCGCCCCCGGACTGGAACACTGAAGCTTTCTTT. The encoded protein is CASSPPPDWNTEAFF. V and J are TRBV18 and TRBJ1-1; no definite D call. The CDR3 is made up of 15 amino acids. Looked up from germline, CDR1 is KGHSH and CDR2 is LQKENI. Trimming cost V 3 bases and J 1 base, with 12 bases left between them.

This clonotype showed up just a few times. The chain has TRBV6-2 or TRBV6-3 and TRBJ1-1; possible D gene TRBD1, 6 bases. The germline V gene encodes CDR1 MNHEY and CDR2 SVGEGT. The V end lost 2 bases, the J end lost 1 base, and 14 bases lay between the germline ends. The CDR3 extends over 16 amino acids. The DNA for the CDR3 is TGTGCCAGCAGTTACATCAGGGGAGTTGAGAACACTGAAGCTTTCTTT. Translation: CASSYIRGVENTEAFF.

V usage is TRBV7-2 and J usage is TRBJ2-1; 9 bases map to TRBD1. Germline loops: CDR1 SGHTA, CDR2 FQGNSA. The V segment lost 5 bases and the J segment 11 bases; nucleotides outside the gene matches: 16. The CDR3 sequence is 16 residues long. The CDR3 sequence: CASSGWGQGILEKQFF. CDR3 DNA: TGTGCCAGCAGCGGATGGGGACAGGGAATATTAGAAAAGCAGTTCTTC.

This clonotype came up a few times. This chain connects TRBV7-3 to TRBJ2-5; D gene unclear. The CDR3 is made up of 13 amino acids. Germline CDR1 SGHTA, CDR2 FQGTGA. Trimming took off 5 bases at V and 5 bases at J, with 12 bases between the two ends. CDR3 nucleotides: TGTGCCAGCAGCCCCGGATCAGCGGAGACCCAGTACTTC. Translated: CASSPGSAETQYF. Filled out from reference TRBV7-3 and TRBJ2-5, the complete variable domain reads GAGVSQTPSNKVTEKGKYVELRCDPISGHTALYWYRQSLGQGPEFLIYFQGTGAADDSGLPNDRFFAVRPEGSVSTLKIQRTERGDSAVYLCASSPGSAETQYFGPGTRLLVL.

V gene TRBV20-1 combines with J gene TRBJ2-1; 14 bases are shared with TRBD2. V shed 5 bases and J 6 bases; nucleotides not matched to a gene: 12. This CDR3 region has 17 residues. The germline V gene has CDR1 DFQATT and CDR2 SNEGSKA (reference sequence). For the CDR3, the DNA is TGCAGTGCTCCCGGACTAGCGGGGGGATTCCCGTCCAATGAGCAGTTCTTC. Translated, it gives CSAPGLAGGFPSNEQFF.

The chain uses TRBV20-1 and TRBJ2-3, with D tentatively TRBD1 or TRBD2 (5 bases each). Germline assignment: CDR1 DFQATT and CDR2 SNEGSKA (reference sequence). Deletions cut 6 bases from V and 4 bases from J, with 17 bases between. This CDR3 contains 14 residues. Written as DNA, the CDR3 is TGCAGTGCCCGGGGCCCGAAAACTGCAGATACGCAGTATTTT. Translating gives CSARGPKTADTQYF.

This clonotype appeared a few times. The gene calls are TRBV5-1 and TRBJ1-2, with unresolved D. Germline assignment: CDR1 SGHRS and CDR2 YFSETQ. V lost 0 bases and J lost 4, with 19 bases in between. This CDR3 has 17 residues. CDR3 coding DNA: TGCGCCAGCAGCTTGGAGGCATCAGTCAACCTACCCTATGGCTACACCTTC. This sequence encodes CASSLEASVNLPYGYTF. Combining the CDR3 with reference TRBV5-1 and TRBJ1-2 gives the whole variable domain KAGVTQTPRYLIKTRGQQVTLSCSPISGHRSVSWYQQTPGQGLQFLFEYFSETQRNKGNFPGRFSGRQFSNSRSEMNVSTLELGDSALYLCASSLEASVNLPYGYTFGSGTRLTVV.

The CDR3 sequence is CASSFGAKGLDTIYF. CDR3 in DNA: TGCGCCAGCAGCTTTGGCGCCAAGGGGTTAGACACCATATATTTT. The genes are TRBV5-1 and TRBJ1-3; maybe TRBD1 (5 bases). V lost 2 bases and J lost 8, with 17 bases in between. Germline V gene sequence: CDR1 SGHRS, CDR2 YFSETQ. CDR3 size: 15 residues.

There are a few counts of this clonotype. V and J are TRBV29-1 and TRBJ2-1, with D perhaps TRBD2 (6 bases). Deletions cut 8 bases from V and 5 bases from J, with 10 bases between. The CDR3 is made up of 11 amino acids. Germline CDR1 is SQVTM and CDR2 is ANQGSEA. DNA for the CDR3: TGCAGCCTAGGGAGGAACAATGAGCAGTTCTTC. This encodes CSLGRNNEQFF.

This clonotype showed up many times. The chain has TRBV5-1 and TRBJ2-1; weak D call: TRBD1 (6 bases). The germline V gene encodes CDR1 SGHRS and CDR2 YFSETQ. There are 15 residues in the CDR3. V shed 3 bases and J shed 8 bases, with 18 bases lying between them. CDR3 in amino acids: CASSSTSGAGYEQFF. In nucleotides, the CDR3 is TGCGCCAGCAGCTCAACTTCAGGGGCAGGGTATGAGCAGTTCTTC.

This clonotype was counted between two and nine times. J is TRBJ1-6 and V is TRBV4-2, with 9 bases that match TRBD1. J was trimmed by 6 bases and V by 0 bases; bases with no gene match: 6. Germline lookup yields CDR1 LGHNA and CDR2 YNFKEQ. CDR3 length: 17 amino acids. The CDR3 DNA is TGTGCCAGCAGCCAAGATTTCGGGGACAGGGCTAATTCACCCCTCCACTTT. It is translated as CASSQDFGDRANSPLHF.

The V call is TRBV6-5, the J call TRBJ2-3, with unresolved D. V lost 0 bases to trimming and J lost 0 bases, with 4 bases between them. CDR3 length equals 14 residues. From germline, CDR1 is MNHEY and CDR2 SVGAGI. The CDR3 sequence: CASSYSRSTDTQYF. CDR3 DNA: TGTGCCAGCAGTTACTCAAGAAGCACAGATACGCAGTATTTT.

The rearrangement joins TRBV6-5 to TRBJ1-2, with TRBD1 matching 9 bases. The CDR3 has 13 amino acids. J gave up 4 bases and V 6 bases, and 3 bases lay outside the gene matches. Germline V gives CDR1 MNHEY, CDR2 SVGAGI. DNA of the CDR3: TGTGCCAGCAGAAGGACAGGGGTCTATGGCTACACCTTC. Translation gives CASRRTGVYGYTF.

This rearrangement joins TRBV6-6 to TRBJ2-7; 12 positions agree with TRBD2. The V segment lost 11 bases and the J segment 4 bases; nucleotides outside the gene matches: 6. Germline lookup yields CDR1 MNHNY and CDR2 SVGAGI (reference sequence). The CDR3 sequence is 13 residues long. The CDR3 sequence: CAGRTSGVYEQYF. For the CDR3, the DNA is TGTGCCGGGCGGACTAGCGGGGTTTACGAGCAGTACTTC.

The chain is built from TRBV12-5 and TRBJ1-4, with D unresolved. Trimming removed 3 bases from V and 5 bases from J, with 16 bases in between. CDR3 length equals 16 residues. Germline CDR1 reads LGHNT; CDR2 reads FRNRAP. The DNA for the CDR3 is TGTGCTAGTGGTTTTCAGGTCCGGGGTAGGAATGAAAAACTGTTTTTT. It encodes CASGFQVRGRNEKLFF.

This clonotype was observed a handful of times. The V gene is TRBV4-1, the J gene TRBJ2-7, with D maybe TRBD2 (6 bases). CDR3 length: 15 residues. CDR1 MGHRA and CDR2 YSYEKL come from the germline V gene. V was pared by 5 bases and J by 5 bases, with 19 bases between. Here the CDR3 reads CASSSPIRGKHEQYF. CDR3 nucleotide sequence: TGCGCCAGCAGCTCCCCTATACGGGGGAAACACGAGCAGTACTTC.